This T cell receptor (beta chain) was recorded in a study of regulatory T cells in long-lasting Graves disease. Time point of the sample: newly diagnosed GD, antithyroid drugs for less than 3 months. The TCR library was made from RNA that had been extracted from PBMCs in TRIzol. Overall study results and limits: Persistent disease was characterized by preferential usage of TRBV28, TRBJ1-2 and TRBJ2-5.

Libraries of TCR beta came from iRepertoire HTBI primers plus Arm-PCR of CDR3 regions. TCRdb passed the multiplex PCR reads through MiXCR, listing each CDR3 protein once. The profile shows 400,000 to 500,000 distinct CDR3 sequences, around 14% of them singletons. The germline V gene encodes CDR1 SGHTA and CDR2 FQGNSA. CDR3 size: 14 residues. Trimming stripped 5 bases from V and 4 bases from J, with 14 bases between. This clonotype was seen repeatedly, ten times or more. Its antigen is not identified. This sample also appeared in a second study, on T cells in Graves' hyperthyroidism and ophthalmopathy. This second study notes: The TCR CDR3 was amplified in a first-round RT-PCR using the HTBI primer set.

The receptor's source is a young woman with Graves disease. The chain employs TRBV7-2 and TRBJ1-1, with a tentative D call TRBD1 (5 bases). The material sequenced was peripheral blood mononuclear cells (PBMCs), taken at new diagnosis, from a patient treated with antithyroid drugs. As DNA, the CDR3 is TGTGCCAGCAGCAAAACGGGGACCGCCACTGAAGCTTTCTTT. Translating gives CASSKTGTATEAFF.